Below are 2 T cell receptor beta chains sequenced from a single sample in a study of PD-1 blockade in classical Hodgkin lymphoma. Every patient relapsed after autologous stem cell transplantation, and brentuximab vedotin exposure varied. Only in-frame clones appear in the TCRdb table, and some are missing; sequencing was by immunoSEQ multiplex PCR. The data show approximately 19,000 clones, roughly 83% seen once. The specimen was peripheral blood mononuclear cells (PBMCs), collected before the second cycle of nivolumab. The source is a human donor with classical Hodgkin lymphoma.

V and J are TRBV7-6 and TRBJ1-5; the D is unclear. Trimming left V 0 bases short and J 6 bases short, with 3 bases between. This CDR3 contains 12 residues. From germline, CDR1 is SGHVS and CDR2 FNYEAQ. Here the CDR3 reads CASSLAGQPQHF. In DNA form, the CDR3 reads TGTGCCAGCAGCTTAGCTGGTCAGCCCCAGCATTTT.

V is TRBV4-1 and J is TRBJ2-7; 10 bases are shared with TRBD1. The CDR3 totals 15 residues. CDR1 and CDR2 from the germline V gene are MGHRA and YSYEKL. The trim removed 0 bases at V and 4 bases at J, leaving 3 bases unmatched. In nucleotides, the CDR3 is TGCGCCAGCAGCCAAGACTGGGACAGGGGATACGAGCAGTACTTC. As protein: CASSQDWDRGYEQYF.